This is a list of T cell receptor beta chains from one sample in a study of ipilimumab plus nivolumab after autologous stem cell transplantation. Clones were read by immunoSEQ multiplex PCR, and TCRdb kept only the in-frame ones, dropping some. The sample has approximately 15,000 clones; about four fifths are singletons. This material consisted of PBMCs, taken in a trial of ipilimumab plus nivolumab as post-transplant consolidation. Source of these receptors: a male donor with primary mediastinal lymphoma. Both conserved end residues are part of each CDR3. D genes are given only for firm matches. The size of a clone is reported for some rows only, either as once, few or many, or as a class for expanded clones.

D: .
size: .
V: TRBV11-2
J: TRBJ2-2
DNA: TGTGCCAGCAGCTTAGGCATCTCCGGGCCCGGGGAGCTGTTTTTT
CDR3: CASSLGISGPGELFF

D: .
size: .
V: TRBV19
J: TRBJ1-5
DNA: TGTGCCAGTAGTACTTTTGACGGCAATCAGCCCCAGCATTTT
CDR3: CASSTFDGNQPQHF

D: TRBD2
size: .
V: TRBV19
J: TRBJ2-3
DNA: TGTGCCAGTAGTACGTCAGCGGGGACCCGCACAGATACGCAGTATTTT
CDR3: CASSTSAGTRTDTQYF

D: TRBD2
size: .
V: TRBV27
J: TRBJ2-2
DNA: TGTGCCAGCAGGGGTAGCGGGAGGGTGAACACCGGGGAGCTGTTTTTT
CDR3: CASRGSGRVNTGELFF

D: TRBD2
size: .
V: TRBV15
J: TRBJ2-7
DNA: TGTGCCACCAGCAGGATAGCGGGGAGGCCCTACGAGCAGTACTTC
CDR3: CATSRIAGRPYEQYF

D: TRBD1
size: .
V: TRBV27
J: TRBJ1-5
DNA: TGTGCCAGCAGGAGACAGGGGGACAATCAGCCCCAGCATTTT
CDR3: CASRRQGDNQPQHF

D: .
size: .
V: TRBV5-4
J: TRBJ1-5
DNA: TGTGCCAGCAGCTTGACAGGTAGCAATCAGCCCCAGCATTTT
CDR3: CASSLTGSNQPQHF

D: .
size: .
V: TRBV30
J: TRBJ2-1
DNA: TGTGCCTGGAGTGCTAGAGATGAGCAGTTCTTC
CDR3: CAWSARDEQFF

D: .
size: few
V: TRBV5-4
J: TRBJ2-2
DNA: TGTGCCAGCAGCTGGGGGGGGCTAGCGGCGAACACCGGGGAGCTGTTTTTT
CDR3: CASSWGGLAANTGELFF

D: .
size: once
V: TRBV9
J: TRBJ2-7
DNA: TGTGCCAGCAGCCCCACACAGGGAATTTACGAGCAGTACTTC
CDR3: CASSPTQGIYEQYF

D: TRBD1
size: .
V: TRBV6-1
J: TRBJ2-5
DNA: TGTGCCAGCAGCATCACAGGGGGCCCAGAGACCCAGTACTTC
CDR3: CASSITGGPETQYF

D: .
size: .
V: TRBV19
J: TRBJ1-4
DNA: TGTGCCAGTAGTAAAAACAGGAGGACTAATGAAAAACTGTTTTTT
CDR3: CASSKNRRTNEKLFF

D: TRBD2
size: .
V: TRBV6-5
J: TRBJ2-5
DNA: TGTGCCAGCAGTTCGGAGTGGGGGGGTACGGTGACCCAGTACTTC
CDR3: CASSSEWGGTVTQYF

D: .
size: .
V: TRBV12-5
J: TRBJ2-7
DNA: TGTGCTAGTGCCCTGGGGCACTACGAGCAGTACTTC
CDR3: CASALGHYEQYF

D: TRBD1
size: .
V: TRBV19
J: TRBJ2-7
DNA: TGTGCCAGTAGTTTCACCGGGACAGGGGCCTACGAGCAGTACTTC
CDR3: CASSFTGTGAYEQYF

D: .
size: .
V: TRBV4-2
J: TRBJ1-3
DNA: TGTGCCAGCAGCCTGAGTATAGGGGCTGGAAACACCATATATTTT
CDR3: CASSLSIGAGNTIYF

D: .
size: .
V: TRBV6-1
J: TRBJ1-5
DNA: TGTGCCAGCAGAGTACCGGGAGCTAGCAATCAGCCCCAGCATTTT
CDR3: CASRVPGASNQPQHF

D: .
size: medium-sized
V: TRBV6-5
J: TRBJ2-7
DNA: TGTGCCAGCAGTTCCACGGGCCAGGGTTACGAGCAGTACTTC
CDR3: CASSSTGQGYEQYF

D: TRBD2
size: .
V: TRBV4-2
J: TRBJ2-5
DNA: TGTGCCAGCAGCCAAGAGGCTAGCGGTGGACAAGAGACCCAGTACTTC
CDR3: CASSQEASGGQETQYF